This T cell receptor beta chain was sequenced during a study of read filtering for tumor transcriptome and immune sequencing. General observations from the study: Sorted CD138-negative bone marrow cells were not purified T cells. Compared with RNA-seq, IR-seq gave much higher clonotype depth and reliability.

This clonotype was counted ten times or more. Its antigen remains unidentified. Molecular barcoded adaptors covering alpha/delta and beta/gamma chains were used on 400 ng RNA. TCRdb ran MiXCR on the reads and lists one entry per CDR3 protein. The data contain roughly 90,000 distinct CDR3 sequences, roughly an eighth of them singletons. This clonotype originated in a donor older than 35 with multiple myeloma. Specimen: a population of CD138-negative cells sorted from bone marrow.

The CDR3 reads CSAGEAFF. Written as DNA, the CDR3 is TGCAGCGCCGGGGAAGCTTTCTTT. The chain joins TRBV29-1 to TRBJ1-1; D unresolved. Between the trimmed V and J ends, which lost 7 bases and 8 bases, there was a span of 5 bases. This CDR3 contains 8 residues. From germline, CDR1 is SQVTM and CDR2 ANQGSEA. The complete variable domain, with remaining parts taken from reference TRBV29-1 and TRBJ1-1, reads SAVISQKPSRDICQRGTSLTIQCQVDSQVTMMFWYRQQPGQSLTLIATANQGSEATYESGFVIDKFPISRPNLTFSTLTVSNMSPEDSSIYLCSAGEAFFGQGTRLTVV.